This TCR beta chain was profiled in a study of tumor and adjacent non-tumor tissue in lung cancer. Of note for this clonotype: A much larger clone differs by one base, so this may be a read error.

TCRbeta libraries were built with three rounds of nested PCR, modified from ARM-PCR. TCRdb processed the multiplex PCR reads anew with MiXCR; each CDR3 protein has one entry. The sample carries 100,000 to 150,000 distinct CDR3 sequences, around three fifths recorded once. RNA was extracted from bulk tissue without any cell sorting. Material: lung tumor tissue. The receptor was derived from a young man with non-small cell lung cancer.

In DNA, the CDR3 is TGTGCCAGCACTTTAGCGCACGGCTACGAGCAGTACTTC. Its protein is CASTLAHGYEQYF. V gene TRBV12-3 or TRBV12-4 combines with J gene TRBJ2-7, with D tentatively TRBD2 (5 bases). The CDR3 covers 13 residues.